This T cell receptor beta chain was found in a study of cytomegalovirus exposure and HLA in healthy donors. The study, taken as a whole, reports: Cytomegalovirus-associated TCR beta chains were listed, numbering some 170. An apparent linkage of common viral pathogens to several of the most significant clusters emerged in a later analysis. Most TCR beta V segments were productive about 87% or about 30% of the time in an earlier analysis. DRB1 had the most TCR associations and HLA-C the fewest, a later analysis found, with rates varying by HLA locus.

Note on this clone: Its antigen is unidentified.

Trimming removed 2 bases from V and 6 bases from J, with 20 bases in between. This CDR3 has 17 residues. In germline, CDR1 is MNHNS, CDR2 SASEGT. Both 60 Vbeta primers and 13 Jbeta primers went into the PCR. The data were produced by immunoSEQ multiplex PCR, yet TCRdb's version contains in-frame clones alone and is incomplete. The table lists about 160,000 clones, roughly 88% of them singletons. Material for sequencing was PBMCs. The chain has TRBV6-1 and TRBJ2-1; D is possibly TRBD2 (6 bases). The clonotype was recovered from a man in his forties or fifties in good health and CMV-seropositive. The CDR3 DNA reads TGTGCCAGCAGTGAAATGTTGGGTGGGGGACTTTCCAATGAGCAGTTCTTC. It yields the protein CASSEMLGGGLSNEQFF.